These T cell receptor beta chains were read from a single sample in a study of blood T cells in healthy people across ages. MiXCR, applied by TCRdb to the 5' RACE reads, yields one record per CDR3 protein. The sample lists around 900,000 distinct CDR3 sequences; about 53% were seen once. The specimen sequenced was blood. All receptors come from a woman aged 55-75 years in good health. Each CDR3 is given with its conserved first and last residue. D genes are given only for firm matches. Expanded clones are given a class, and other clones once, few, many or no size at all.

v_call: TRBV28
clone_size: NA
j_call: TRBJ2-7
d_call: TRBD1
cdr3_aa: CASSTGDRDLLEQYF
cdr3_nt: TGTGCCAGCAGTACTGGGGACAGGGATCTTCTCGAGCAGTACTTC

v_call: TRBV5-1
clone_size: NA
j_call: TRBJ1-6
d_call: NA
cdr3_aa: CASSHDSIGSPPHF
cdr3_nt: TGCGCCAGCAGCCACGACAGTATCGGTTCACCCCCCCACTTT

v_call: TRBV6-2/TRBV6-3
clone_size: NA
j_call: TRBJ2-3
d_call: TRBD2
cdr3_aa: CASSYFPAGGTDTQYF
cdr3_nt: TGTGCCAGCAGTTACTTCCCAGCGGGAGGAACAGATACGCAGTATTTT

v_call: TRBV25-1
clone_size: NA
j_call: TRBJ1-5
d_call: NA
cdr3_aa: CARDGYSNQLQHF
cdr3_nt: TGTGCCAGAGACGGGTATAGCAATCAGCTCCAGCATTTT

v_call: TRBV10-3
clone_size: few
j_call: TRBJ1-5
d_call: NA
cdr3_aa: CATSEGGGNQPQHF
cdr3_nt: TGTGCCACCTCAGAAGGTGGCGGCAATCAGCCCCAGCATTTT

v_call: TRBV28
clone_size: once
j_call: TRBJ1-1
d_call: NA
cdr3_aa: CAITPWAGRDTEAFF
cdr3_nt: TGTGCCATCACCCCCTGGGCAGGGAGGGACACTGAAGCTTTCTTT

v_call: TRBV9
clone_size: NA
j_call: TRBJ2-5
d_call: NA
cdr3_aa: CASSPLNLLNEQYF
cdr3_nt: TGTGCCAGCAGCCCCCTGAACTTGTTAAATGAGCAGTACTTC

v_call: TRBV4-2
clone_size: NA
j_call: TRBJ2-7
d_call: NA
cdr3_aa: CASSQGGSLYEQYF
cdr3_nt: TGTGCCAGCAGCCAAGGGGGGAGCCTCTACGAGCAGTACTTC

v_call: TRBV6-4
clone_size: NA
j_call: TRBJ2-1
d_call: TRBD2
cdr3_aa: CASSPQGGINNEQFF
cdr3_nt: TGTGCCAGCAGCCCCCAGGGAGGGATCAACAATGAGCAGTTCTTC

v_call: TRBV5-1
clone_size: NA
j_call: TRBJ2-3
d_call: NA
cdr3_aa: CASSLRQFQHTDTQYF
cdr3_nt: TGCGCCAGCAGCTTGAGGCAATTTCAGCACACAGATACGCAGTATTTT

v_call: TRBV29-1
clone_size: few
j_call: TRBJ2-1
d_call: NA
cdr3_aa: CSVEGLLKLGGPGQYNEQFF
cdr3_nt: TGCAGCGTTGAAGGTCTCCTCAAATTAGGGGGTCCCGGACAATACAATGAGCAGTTCTTC

v_call: TRBV20-1
clone_size: NA
j_call: TRBJ2-7
d_call: NA
cdr3_aa: CSTVPRDRSYEQYF
cdr3_nt: TGCAGTACAGTTCCCCGAGACAGGTCCTACGAGCAGTACTTC

v_call: TRBV28
clone_size: NA
j_call: TRBJ2-5
d_call: TRBD2
cdr3_aa: CASRPTTSRGPGGEQYF
cdr3_nt: TGTGCCAGCAGACCAACGACAAGCAGAGGGCCGGGGGGTGAGCAGTACTTC

v_call: TRBV6-6
clone_size: NA
j_call: TRBJ2-5
d_call: TRBD1
cdr3_aa: CASSWAATGKKTQYF
cdr3_nt: TGTGCCAGCAGTTGGGCGGCGACAGGGAAGAAGACCCAGTACTTC

v_call: TRBV6-5
clone_size: NA
j_call: TRBJ2-2
d_call: NA
cdr3_aa: CASSLLNTGELFF
cdr3_nt: TGTGCCAGCAGTTTACTGAACACCGGGGAGCTGTTTTTT

v_call: TRBV7-2
clone_size: NA
j_call: TRBJ1-4
d_call: NA
cdr3_aa: CASSLSTGAEKLFF
cdr3_nt: TGTGCCAGCAGCTTATCTACGGGAGCGGAAAAACTGTTTTTT

v_call: TRBV18
clone_size: NA
j_call: TRBJ2-7
d_call: TRBD2
cdr3_aa: CASSPPGAGGLEQYF
cdr3_nt: TGTGCCAGCTCACCACCGGGTGCGGGAGGCCTCGAGCAGTACTTC

v_call: TRBV28
clone_size: NA
j_call: TRBJ1-2
d_call: NA
cdr3_aa: CASRTGLIYGHTF
cdr3_nt: TGTGCCAGCAGAACGGGACTCATCTATGGCCACACCTTC

v_call: TRBV5-1
clone_size: few
j_call: TRBJ2-3
d_call: NA
cdr3_aa: CASSRSGYTDTQYF
cdr3_nt: TGCGCCAGCAGCCGGAGCGGATACACAGATACGCAGTATTTT

v_call: TRBV29-1
clone_size: many
j_call: TRBJ2-5
d_call: NA
cdr3_aa: CSVELQGGGLETQYF
cdr3_nt: TGCAGCGTTGAACTTCAGGGGGGCGGGTTGGAGACCCAGTACTTC

v_call: TRBV20-1
clone_size: once
j_call: TRBJ2-3
d_call: NA
cdr3_aa: CSATADWSTDTQYF
cdr3_nt: TGCAGTGCTACCGCGGACTGGAGCACAGATACGCAGTATTTT

v_call: TRBV4-2
clone_size: NA
j_call: TRBJ2-1
d_call: TRBD2
cdr3_aa: CASSHRPTTSGSESEQFF
cdr3_nt: TGTGCCAGCAGCCACAGGCCCACGACTAGCGGGAGTGAGAGTGAGCAGTTCTTC

v_call: TRBV7-2
clone_size: few
j_call: TRBJ2-7
d_call: TRBD2
cdr3_aa: CASSSGPRDYRREQYF
cdr3_nt: TGTGCCAGCAGCTCGGGGCCCCGGGACTACCGCCGCGAGCAGTACTTC

v_call: TRBV9
clone_size: NA
j_call: TRBJ1-6
d_call: NA
cdr3_aa: CASSRDPTRDSPLHF
cdr3_nt: TGTGCCAGCAGCAGGGACCCCACGCGGGATTCACCCCTCCACTTT

v_call: TRBV20-1
clone_size: NA
j_call: TRBJ2-3
d_call: NA
cdr3_aa: CSARDRNREGTDTQYF
cdr3_nt: TGCAGTGCTAGAGATCGTAACAGAGAGGGGACAGATACGCAGTATTTT

v_call: TRBV28
clone_size: NA
j_call: TRBJ2-7
d_call: NA
cdr3_aa: CASRPPGVEQYF
cdr3_nt: TGTGCCAGCAGGCCCCCAGGGGTCGAGCAGTACTTC

v_call: TRBV20-1
clone_size: NA
j_call: TRBJ2-7
d_call: NA
cdr3_aa: CSASHASESYEQYF
cdr3_nt: TGCAGTGCTAGTCACGCTAGCGAAAGCTACGAGCAGTACTTC

v_call: TRBV5-1
clone_size: NA
j_call: TRBJ2-1
d_call: TRBD2
cdr3_aa: CASSLRTSGRVDEQFF
cdr3_nt: TGCGCCAGCAGCTTAAGAACTAGCGGGAGGGTAGATGAGCAGTTCTTC

v_call: TRBV29-1
clone_size: NA
j_call: TRBJ2-7
d_call: NA
cdr3_aa: CSAVSHEQYF
cdr3_nt: TGCAGCGCCGTCTCCCACGAGCAGTACTTC

v_call: TRBV7-9
clone_size: NA
j_call: TRBJ1-4
d_call: NA
cdr3_aa: CASSSGGQGEKLFF
cdr3_nt: TGTGCCAGCAGCTCTGGGGGACAAGGGGAAAAACTGTTTTTT

v_call: TRBV10-3
clone_size: NA
j_call: TRBJ2-7
d_call: TRBD1
cdr3_aa: CAIGGRTPDRVNSYEQYF
cdr3_nt: TGTGCCATCGGGGGTAGGACCCCCGACAGGGTGAACTCCTACGAGCAGTACTTC

v_call: TRBV29-1
clone_size: NA
j_call: TRBJ2-7
d_call: NA
cdr3_aa: CSVAILYEQYF
cdr3_nt: TGCAGCGTCGCGATCCTCTACGAGCAGTACTTC

v_call: TRBV28
clone_size: NA
j_call: TRBJ2-7
d_call: NA
cdr3_aa: CASSLAPRYKEQYF
cdr3_nt: TGTGCCAGCAGTTTAGCCCCTAGGTACAAGGAGCAGTACTTC

v_call: TRBV20-1
clone_size: few
j_call: TRBJ2-1
d_call: TRBD2
cdr3_aa: CSAKSGRAFGDNEQFF
cdr3_nt: TGCAGTGCTAAGAGCGGGAGGGCCTTTGGGGATAATGAGCAGTTCTTC

v_call: TRBV9
clone_size: few
j_call: TRBJ2-3
d_call: NA
cdr3_aa: CASSVGVASTDTQYF
cdr3_nt: TGTGCCAGCAGCGTAGGGGTGGCCAGCACAGATACGCAGTATTTT

v_call: TRBV6-2/TRBV6-3
clone_size: NA
j_call: TRBJ1-3
d_call: NA
cdr3_aa: CASRDGGNTIYF
cdr3_nt: TGTGCCAGCAGGGACGGAGGAAACACCATATATTTT

v_call: TRBV20-1
clone_size: NA
j_call: TRBJ2-1
d_call: NA
cdr3_aa: CSAPMGGTPSSYNEQFF
cdr3_nt: TGCAGTGCTCCCATGGGCGGGACCCCGAGTTCCTACAATGAGCAGTTCTTC

v_call: TRBV20-1
clone_size: NA
j_call: TRBJ2-6
d_call: NA
cdr3_aa: CSATLSGANVLTF
cdr3_nt: TGCAGTGCCACTCTCTCTGGGGCCAACGTCCTGACTTTC

v_call: TRBV11-1
clone_size: NA
j_call: TRBJ2-1
d_call: NA
cdr3_aa: CASSPGMGDEQFF
cdr3_nt: TGTGCCAGCAGTCCAGGCATGGGCGATGAGCAGTTCTTC

v_call: TRBV20-1
clone_size: NA
j_call: TRBJ2-3
d_call: TRBD2
cdr3_aa: CSAVPGTTVDTQYF
cdr3_nt: TGCAGTGCTGTACCGGGGACTACCGTGGATACGCAGTATTTT

v_call: TRBV7-2
clone_size: NA
j_call: TRBJ2-3
d_call: NA
cdr3_aa: CASSLVGQSPDTQYF
cdr3_nt: TGTGCCAGCAGCTTAGTTGGTCAAAGCCCAGATACGCAGTATTTT

v_call: TRBV15
clone_size: NA
j_call: TRBJ2-5
d_call: NA
cdr3_aa: CATSRDLMETQYF
cdr3_nt: TGTGCCACCAGCAGAGACTTAATGGAGACCCAGTACTTC

v_call: TRBV5-1
clone_size: NA
j_call: TRBJ2-5
d_call: TRBD1
cdr3_aa: CASSEQDRFSYGQYF
cdr3_nt: TGCGCCAGCAGCGAACAGGACAGGTTCTCCTACGGGCAGTACTTC

v_call: TRBV12-3/TRBV12-4
clone_size: NA
j_call: TRBJ2-2
d_call: NA
cdr3_aa: CASRPTVAPSTGELFF
cdr3_nt: TGTGCCAGCAGGCCAACAGTCGCCCCAAGCACCGGGGAGCTGTTTTTT

v_call: TRBV29-1
clone_size: NA
j_call: TRBJ2-7
d_call: NA
cdr3_aa: CAGRVRDPSYEQYF
cdr3_nt: TGCGCGGGGCGAGTGAGGGACCCCTCCTACGAGCAGTACTTC

v_call: TRBV20-1
clone_size: NA
j_call: TRBJ2-1
d_call: NA
cdr3_aa: CSAPKLAWYNEQFF
cdr3_nt: TGCAGTGCCCCTAAGCTAGCTTGGTACAATGAGCAGTTCTTC

v_call: TRBV18
clone_size: few
j_call: TRBJ1-2
d_call: TRBD1
cdr3_aa: CASSPGQGKFANYGYTF
cdr3_nt: TGTGCCAGCTCTCCCGGACAGGGGAAGTTTGCCAACTATGGCTACACCTTC

v_call: TRBV7-9
clone_size: once
j_call: TRBJ2-7
d_call: TRBD1
cdr3_aa: CASSLMGAGTVNYEQYF
cdr3_nt: TGTGCCAGCAGCTTAATGGGCGCCGGGACAGTCAATTACGAGCAGTACTTC

v_call: TRBV7-2
clone_size: NA
j_call: TRBJ2-1
d_call: NA
cdr3_aa: CASRNLGVRNEQFF
cdr3_nt: TGTGCCAGCAGGAACCTAGGGGTTCGCAATGAGCAGTTCTTC

v_call: TRBV7-2
clone_size: many
j_call: TRBJ2-5
d_call: TRBD2
cdr3_aa: CASSLRLAGVGETQYF
cdr3_nt: TGTGCCAGCAGCCTGAGACTAGCGGGAGTGGGAGAGACCCAGTACTTC

v_call: TRBV10-3
clone_size: NA
j_call: TRBJ2-7
d_call: NA
cdr3_aa: CAISVRLSSDEQYF
cdr3_nt: TGTGCCATCAGTGTACGTCTATCCTCCGACGAGCAGTACTTC

v_call: TRBV10-2
clone_size: NA
j_call: TRBJ2-5
d_call: TRBD2
cdr3_aa: CASSEWGLAGVETQYF
cdr3_nt: TGCGCCAGCAGTGAGTGGGGACTAGCGGGAGTAGAGACCCAGTACTTC

v_call: TRBV3-1
clone_size: few
j_call: TRBJ2-5
d_call: NA
cdr3_aa: CASRQTETQYF
cdr3_nt: TGTGCCAGCAGACAGACCGAGACCCAGTACTTC